Presented here are 7 T cell receptor beta chains from one specimen sequenced in a study of cytomegalovirus exposure and HLA in healthy donors. Primers for the PCR totalled 60 Vbeta and 13 Jbeta. Clones were read by immunoSEQ multiplex PCR, and TCRdb kept only the in-frame ones, dropping some. The sample consists of more than 90,000 clones, roughly 79% of them appearing once. Sequencing used PBMCs. Receptor source: a young man in good health and CMV-seronegative.

V gene TRBV19 combines with J gene TRBJ2-1, with 9 positions matching TRBD2. Germline V gene data show CDR1 as LNHDA and CDR2 as SQIVND (reference sequence). Trimming cost V 1 base and J 5 bases; bases outside gene matches: 6. The CDR3 has 16 residues. In DNA form, the CDR3 reads TGTGCCAGTAGTATAGCCCCAGCGGGAGGTCACAATGAGCAGTTCTTC. Amino acids: CASSIAPAGGHNEQFF.

The table lists this clone with a few counts. V and J are TRBV4-2 and TRBJ2-2, with 9 bases fitting TRBD1. The CDR3 totals 20 residues. The trim removed 0 bases at V and 4 bases at J, leaving 15 bases unmatched. CDR1 is LGHNA and CDR2 is YNFKEQ in the germline V gene. This chain's CDR3 is CASSQDHTGYRGRGTGELFF. In nucleotides, the CDR3 is TGTGCCAGCAGCCAAGATCATACCGGATACAGGGGGCGCGGCACCGGGGAGCTGTTTTTT.

The J gene is TRBJ1-1, the V gene TRBV9; TRBD1 aligns across 9 bases. This CDR3 has 21 amino acids. The V gene's germline CDR1 is SGDLS and CDR2 YYNGEE. Germline trimming cut 0 bases from V and 6 bases from J; bases unmatched to any gene: 24. For the CDR3, the DNA is TGTGCCAGCAGCGTAGAGGGAACCGAGGGAAGTACAGGGGGCAGGAGCCCTGAAGCTTTCTTT. The encoded protein is CASSVEGTEGSTGGRSPEAFF. The variable domain in full, with the rest retrieved from reference TRBV9 and TRBJ1-1, is DSGVTQTPKHLITATGQRVTLRCSPRSGDLSVYWYQQSLDQGLQFLIQYYNGEERAKGNILERFSAQQFPDLHSELNLSSLELGDSALYFCASSVEGTEGSTGGRSPEAFFGQGTRLTVV.

The genes are TRBV6-6 and TRBJ1-2, with TRBD1 matching 8 bases. This CDR3 has 13 amino acids. V was clipped by 6 bases and J by 6 bases; unmatched bases: 6. Per germline, CDR1 MNHNY and CDR2 SVGAGI (reference sequence). This CDR3 reads CASSRTGFDGYTF. CDR3 DNA: TGTGCCAGCAGCCGGACAGGGTTCGATGGCTACACCTTC.

The V gene is TRBV6-1, the J gene TRBJ1-5; 9 nucleotides align to TRBD1. The CDR3 totals 13 residues. Looked up from germline, CDR1 is MNHNS and CDR2 is SASEGT. The CDR3 reads CAEGQGYNQPQHF. CDR3 nucleotide sequence: TGTGCAGAGGGACAGGGATACAATCAGCCCCAGCATTTT.

For this clone: The junction differs from germline at one of its ends, possibly a read error. V gene TRBV7-9 combines with J gene TRBJ1-6, with D hard to call. Germline lookup yields CDR1 SEHNR and CDR2 FQNEAQ (reference sequence). This CDR3 has 15 residues. The CDR3: CSSSSGEGRVGPLHF. The CDR3 bases are TGTTCCAGCAGCTCCGGGGAGGGCCGAGTTGGACCCCTCCACTTT.

The gene calls are TRBV7-6 and TRBJ2-5; 7 bases match TRBD2. Germline CDR1 SGHVS, CDR2 FNYEAQ. V gave up 5 bases and J gave up 3 bases; unmatched junction bases: 9. The CDR3 runs to 15 residues. The CDR3 DNA reads TGTGCCAGCAGCCGGTCTCGGGCGGGGGAAGAGACCCAGTACTTC. Protein: CASSRSRAGEETQYF. Combining the CDR3 with reference TRBV7-6 and TRBJ2-5 gives the whole variable domain GAGVSQSPRYKVTKRGQDVALRCDPISGHVSLYWYRQALGQGPEFLTYFNYEAQQDKSGLPNDRFSAERPEGSISTLTIQRTEQRDSAMYRCASSRSRAGEETQYFGPGTRLLVL.